The clone carrying this T cell receptor beta chain was seen ten or more times. No antigen is known for it. The CDR3 loop spans 14 amino acids. Trimming cost V 1 base and J 1 base, with 5 bases left between them. Germline V lookup: CDR1 LGHDT, CDR2 YNNKEL (reference sequence). These data belong to a study of CD8 T cells in ankylosing spondylitis. Via MiXCR, TCRdb re-called the 5' RACE reads, giving one row per CDR3 protein. Of about 140,000 distinct CDR3 sequences listed, roughly an eighth were seen once; the top ten hold around 4.1%. Study-level results: A CD8+ phenotype characterized the disease-linked clones, which were relatively rare in peripheral blood.

The V call is TRBV3-1, the J call TRBJ2-1, with D hard to call. The material sequenced was blood, either unsorted or a sorted T cell fraction (not recorded which). This TCR derives from a female donor with ankylosing spondylitis or in good health (not recorded which). The CDR3: CASSQVRSYNEQFF. The DNA of the CDR3 is TGTGCCAGCAGCCAAGTTCGGTCCTACAATGAGCAGTTCTTC.